This passage covers 8 T cell receptor beta chains from one sample sequenced in a study of T cell responses to AZD1222 COVID-19 vaccine. Profiling relied on immunoSEQ multiplex PCR, and the TCRdb table lists in-frame clones only, not all of them. The table has tens of thousands of clones, 87% seen once. Specimen: peripheral blood, collected 28 days after the second AZD1222 dose. Receptors were obtained from an adult who received the AZD1222 COVID-19 vaccine.

V gene TRBV10-3 combines with J gene TRBJ2-7, with no clear D. Per the germline V gene, CDR1 is ENHRY and CDR2 is SYGVKD. The CDR3 has 12 amino acids. With 2 bases removed from V and 4 bases from J, the gap between germline ends came to 6 bases. The DNA for the CDR3 is TGTGCCATCAGTGAGACCTTATACGAGCAGTACTTC. Translated: CAISETLYEQYF.

The CDR3 is CASSRTGTGGETQYF. CDR3 nucleotides: TGTGCCAGCAGTCGGACCGGGACAGGGGGCGAGACCCAGTACTTC. This sequence joins TRBV2 and TRBJ2-5; 12 nucleotides match TRBD1. With 5 bases clipped from V and 5 bases from J, the junction kept 6 bases outside the gene matches. This CDR3 region has 15 residues. CDR1 SNHLY and CDR2 FYNNEI come from the germline V gene.

V gene TRBV27 combines with J gene TRBJ2-5, with 8 bases that match TRBD1. The V gene's germline CDR1 is MNHEY and CDR2 SMNVEV (reference sequence). CDR3 length equals 16 residues. V shed 3 bases, J shed 2 bases, and the junction held 8 bases outside the gene matches. In nucleotides, the CDR3 is TGTGCCAGCAGTTTCCGCAGGGGGCGAGGGCAAGAGACCCAGTACTTC. This translates into CASSFRRGRGQETQYF.

This chain's CDR3 is CASSLVGTEDSPLHF. As DNA, the CDR3 is TGTGCCAGCAGCTTAGTGGGGACAGAAGATTCACCCCTCCACTTT. The gene calls are TRBV11-2 and TRBJ1-6; TRBD1 aligns across 7 bases. Germline V gives CDR1 SGHAT, CDR2 FQNNGV. The CDR3 covers 15 residues. Unmatched junction bases numbered 5, after V lost 1 base and J lost 8 bases.

The chain uses TRBV2 and TRBJ1-2; D remains unclear. The CDR3 runs to 13 residues. V lost 6 bases to trimming and J lost 2 bases, with 10 bases between them. Germline CDR1 is SNHLY and CDR2 is FYNNEI. The CDR3 region is CASRPPGNYGYTF. CDR3 nucleotide sequence: TGTGCCAGCAGGCCGCCGGGGAACTATGGCTACACCTTC.

This clone was seen a single time. Additional DNA sequences in this sample encode the identical CDR3. This chain links TRBV27 with TRBJ2-7; D is perhaps TRBD2 (5 bases). Germline loops: CDR1 MNHEY, CDR2 SMNVEV (reference sequence). The CDR3 sequence is 14 residues long. V gave up 0 bases and J gave up 0 bases, with 6 bases separating them. The CDR3 DNA reads TGTGCCAGCAGTTTATCGGGGAGCTCCTACGAGCAGTACTTC. It codes for CASSLSGSSYEQYF.

V is TRBV12-3 or TRBV12-4 and J is TRBJ2-5; D call uncertain. This CDR3 is 12 amino acids long. V was shortened by 2 bases and J by 7 bases, with 8 bases between the two germline ends. Here the CDR3 reads CASSLLYGTQYF. The CDR3 nucleotides are TGTGCCAGCAGTTTACTCTACGGGACCCAGTACTTC.

V gene TRBV27 combines with J gene TRBJ1-2, with a tentative D call TRBD1 (6 bases). This CDR3 has 15 residues. CDR1 and CDR2 (germline): MNHEY, SMNVEV (reference sequence). V was trimmed by 5 bases and J by 4 bases, leaving 17 bases between them. CDR3 in amino acids: CASSIGTPLSYGYTF. CDR3 DNA: TGTGCCAGCAGTATCGGGACACCACTCAGCTATGGCTACACCTTC.